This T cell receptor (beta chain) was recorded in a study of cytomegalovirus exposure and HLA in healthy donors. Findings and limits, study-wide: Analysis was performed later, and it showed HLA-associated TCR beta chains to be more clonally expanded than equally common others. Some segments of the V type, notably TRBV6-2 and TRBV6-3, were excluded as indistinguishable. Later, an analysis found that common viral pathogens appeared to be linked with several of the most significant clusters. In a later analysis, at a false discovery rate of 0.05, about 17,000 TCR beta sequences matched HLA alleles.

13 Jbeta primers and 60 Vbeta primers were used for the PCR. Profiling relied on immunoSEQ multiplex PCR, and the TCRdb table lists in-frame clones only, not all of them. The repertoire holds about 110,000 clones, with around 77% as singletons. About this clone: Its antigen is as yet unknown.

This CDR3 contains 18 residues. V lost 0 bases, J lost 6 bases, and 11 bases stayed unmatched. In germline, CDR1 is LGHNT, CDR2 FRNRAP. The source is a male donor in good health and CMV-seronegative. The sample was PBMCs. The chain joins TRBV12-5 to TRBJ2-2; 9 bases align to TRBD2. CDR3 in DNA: TGTGCTAGTGGTTTGGTAGGTCCCGGGACTAGCAACGCCGGGGAGCTGTTTTTT. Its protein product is CASGLVGPGTSNAGELFF.